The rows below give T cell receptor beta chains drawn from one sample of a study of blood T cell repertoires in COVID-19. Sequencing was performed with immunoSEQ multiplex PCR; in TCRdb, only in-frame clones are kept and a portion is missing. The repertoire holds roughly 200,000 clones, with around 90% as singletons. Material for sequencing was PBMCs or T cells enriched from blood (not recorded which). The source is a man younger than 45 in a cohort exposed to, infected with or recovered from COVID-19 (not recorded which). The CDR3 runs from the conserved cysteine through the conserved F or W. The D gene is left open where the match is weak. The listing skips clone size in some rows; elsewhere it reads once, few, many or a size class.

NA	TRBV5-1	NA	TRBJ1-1	TGCGCCAGCAGCTTTGACAGAGGGGGAAGGTCGAACACTGAAGCTTTCTTT	CASSFDRGGRSNTEAFF
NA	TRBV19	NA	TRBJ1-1	TGTGCCAGTAGTCCCGGGAGTTACACTGAAGCTTTCTTT	CASSPGSYTEAFF
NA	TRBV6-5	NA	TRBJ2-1	TGTGCCAGCTCACTAGACGATAATGAGCAGTTCTTC	CASSLDDNEQFF
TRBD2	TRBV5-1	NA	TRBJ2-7	TGCGCCAGCAGCTCTAGCGGGAGGGCCGTCGAGCAGTACTTC	CASSSSGRAVEQYF
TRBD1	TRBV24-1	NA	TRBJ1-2	TGTGCCACCAGGTCCTCCTCCGGGACAGCGGACCGGGGCTACACCTTC	CATRSSSGTADRGYTF
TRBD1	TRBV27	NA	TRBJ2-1	TGTGCCAGCAAGATACAGGGGCGTAGCTCCTACAATGAGCAGTTCTTC	CASKIQGRSSYNEQFF
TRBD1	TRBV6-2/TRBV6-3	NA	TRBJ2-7	TGTGCCAGCACCCCCCGACAGGGTACAAGCAACGAGCAGTACTTC	CASTPRQGTSNEQYF
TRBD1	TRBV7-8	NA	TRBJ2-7	TGTGCCAGCAGCTTAGGGTCGTGGCAGGGGGCGTCCGAGCAGTACTTC	CASSLGSWQGASEQYF
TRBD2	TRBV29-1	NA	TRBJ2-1	TGCAGCGTTGCGGGAGGGCCCACCTACAATGAGCAGTTCTTC	CSVAGGPTYNEQFF
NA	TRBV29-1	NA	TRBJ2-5	TGCAGCGTCACAGGGTCTCAAGAGACCCAGTACTTC	CSVTGSQETQYF
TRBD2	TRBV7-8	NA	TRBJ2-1	TGTGCCAGCAGCCTGACTAGCGGGGCGTCCGATGAGCAGTTCTTC	CASSLTSGASDEQFF
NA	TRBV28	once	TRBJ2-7	TGTGCCAGCAGTTTGGGCCCGGCCTACGAGCAGTACTTC	CASSLGPAYEQYF
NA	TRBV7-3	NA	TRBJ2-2	TGTGCCAGCAGCTACAGCGGAAACACCGGGGAGCTGTTTTTT	CASSYSGNTGELFF
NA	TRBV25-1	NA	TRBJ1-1	TGTGCCAGCAGTGAAATAGGAGACCGGGGAGGGACTGAAGCTTTCTTT	CASSEIGDRGGTEAFF
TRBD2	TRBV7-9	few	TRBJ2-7	TGTGCCAGCGAGACTAGCGGGACCTACGAGCAGTACTTC	CASETSGTYEQYF
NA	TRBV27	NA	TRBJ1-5	TGTGCCAGCAGTTTTGGAGTCTCAGGGTCGGAGCCCCAGCATTTT	CASSFGVSGSEPQHF
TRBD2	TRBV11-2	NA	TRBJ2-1	TGTGCCAGCAGCCGATGGGGGGGAGCTGTATACAATGAGCAGTTCTTC	CASSRWGGAVYNEQFF
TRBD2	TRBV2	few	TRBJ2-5	TGTGCCAGCAGTAGAGAGGAGGCGGGAGGCACAGAGACCCAGTACTTC	CASSREEAGGTETQYF
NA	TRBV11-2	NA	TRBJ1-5	TGTGCCAGCAGCTTAACCGGGAACAATCAGCCCCAGCATTTT	CASSLTGNNQPQHF
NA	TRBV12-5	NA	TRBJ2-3	TGTGCTAGTGGTTTGTGGGAGGTCACAGATACGCAGTATTTT	CASGLWEVTDTQYF
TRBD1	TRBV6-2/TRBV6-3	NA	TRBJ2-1	TGTGCCAGCAGCCCACAGGGGTCTTTACCCACCTCCTACAATGAGCAGTTCTTC	CASSPQGSLPTSYNEQFF
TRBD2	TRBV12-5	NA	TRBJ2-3	TGTGCTAGTGGTTTGGTCCTTAGCGGGAGGGCCGGGTCACGGGTCACAGATACGCAGTATTTT	CASGLVLSGRAGSRVTDTQYF
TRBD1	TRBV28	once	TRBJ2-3	TGTGCCAGCAGTTTAAGGAGACAGGGGGGGACAGATACGCAGTATTTT	CASSLRRQGGTDTQYF
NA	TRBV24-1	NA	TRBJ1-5	TGTGCCACCAGTGACACCGGAGCGGGCAATCAGCCCCAGCATTTT	CATSDTGAGNQPQHF
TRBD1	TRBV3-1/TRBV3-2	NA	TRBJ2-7	TGTGCCAGCAGCCATTGGGGACAGGGGGTAAGCGAGCAGTACTTC	CASSHWGQGVSEQYF
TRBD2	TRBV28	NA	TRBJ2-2	TGTGCCAGCAGTCTAACCCCGGGAGCTAGCGGGAGTCGGAACACCGGGGAGCTGTTTTTT	CASSLTPGASGSRNTGELFF
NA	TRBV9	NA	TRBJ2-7	TGTGCCAGCAGTTACCTCGATACTGCGAGCTCCTACGAGCAGTACTTC	CASSYLDTASSYEQYF
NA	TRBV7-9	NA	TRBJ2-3	TGTGCCAGCAGTTCAGGGGGGAGCACAGATACGCAGTATTTT	CASSSGGSTDTQYF
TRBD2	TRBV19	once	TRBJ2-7	TGTGCCAGTAGAATTCATTTAGCGGGCTCCTACGAGCAGTACTTC	CASRIHLAGSYEQYF
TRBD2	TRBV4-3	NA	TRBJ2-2	TGCGCCAGCAGCCAAGGGCTAGCGGGACCCTCAGGGGAGCTGTTTTTT	CASSQGLAGPSGELFF
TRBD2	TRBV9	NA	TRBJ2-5	TGTGCCAGCAGCGGACAGACTAGCCCCTCGTACCAAGAGACCCAGTACTTC	CASSGQTSPSYQETQYF
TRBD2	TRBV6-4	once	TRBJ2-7	TGTGCCAGCATACGGACTAGCGGGAGAGGTGAGCAGTACTTC	CASIRTSGRGEQYF
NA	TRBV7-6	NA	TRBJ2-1	TGTGCCAGCAGCTTGGGGGGCTCCTACAATGAGCAGTTCTTC	CASSLGGSYNEQFF
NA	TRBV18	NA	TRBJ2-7	TGTGCCAGCTCAAACCACCGAGTTGTGCGGGGAGCTCCCTACGAGCAGTACTTC	CASSNHRVVRGAPYEQYF
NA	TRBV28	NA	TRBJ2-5	TGTGCCAGCAGTTTCCTCAGCGGACAGACCCTTCAAGAGACCCAGTACTTC	CASSFLSGQTLQETQYF
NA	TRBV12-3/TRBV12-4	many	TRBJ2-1	TGTGCCAGCAGTTCCCACACAGGTAATGAGCAGTTCTTC	CASSSHTGNEQFF
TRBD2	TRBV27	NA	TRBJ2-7	TGTGCCAGCAGTTTAGGATCCCTGAGCGGGGACTACGAGCAGTACTTC	CASSLGSLSGDYEQYF
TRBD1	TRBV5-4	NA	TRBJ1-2	TGTGCCAGCAGCAAGCCGGGACAGGGGGACGGCTACACCTTC	CASSKPGQGDGYTF
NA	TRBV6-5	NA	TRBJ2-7	TGTGCCAGCACTCGTCCCGGTGGAGGGAACGAGCAGTACTTC	CASTRPGGGNEQYF
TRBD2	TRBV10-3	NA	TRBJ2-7	TGTGCCATCAGTGAACCGGGACTAGCGGGAAACGAGCAGTACTTC	CAISEPGLAGNEQYF
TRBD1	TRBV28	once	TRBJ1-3	TGTGCCAGCAGGACAGGGGGAGGAAACACCATATATTTT	CASRTGGGNTIYF
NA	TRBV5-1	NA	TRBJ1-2	TGCGCCAGCAGCTTGGTGGTTTCAGGGGAGGGTGGCTACACCTTC	CASSLVVSGEGGYTF
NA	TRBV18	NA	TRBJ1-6	TGTGCCAGCTCCCAGGGGCAGGAAATTAATTCACCCCTCCACTTT	CASSQGQEINSPLHF
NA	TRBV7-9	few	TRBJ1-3	TGTGCCAGCAGCGAAGCCCCCCCCGGAAACACCATATATTTT	CASSEAPPGNTIYF
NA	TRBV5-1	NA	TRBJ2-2	TGCGCCAGCAGCTCACAGGGTGGTGGGGAGCTGTTTTTT	CASSSQGGGELFF
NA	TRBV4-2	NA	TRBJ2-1	TGTGCCAGCAGCCAGACGTCCCGGGAGATGCTCGACAATGAGCAGTTCTTC	CASSQTSREMLDNEQFF
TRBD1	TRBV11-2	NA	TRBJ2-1	TGTGCCAGCAGCACCTTCGGACAGGACAATGAGCAGTTCTTC	CASSTFGQDNEQFF
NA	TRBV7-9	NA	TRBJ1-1	TGTGCCAGCCGCCGCTCGGGGAACACTGAAGCTTTCTTT	CASRRSGNTEAFF
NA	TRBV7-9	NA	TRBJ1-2	TGTGCCAGCAGCTCCTCAAGCATAAGCTCGGGCTATGGCTACACCTTC	CASSSSSISSGYGYTF
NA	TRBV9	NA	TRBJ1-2	TGTGCCAGCAGCCTGACGGGGAATGGCTACACCTTC	CASSLTGNGYTF
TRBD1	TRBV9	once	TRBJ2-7	TGTGCCAGCAGCGCCCCCATCGATGGACAGGGGGATGACGAGCAGTACTTC	CASSAPIDGQGDDEQYF
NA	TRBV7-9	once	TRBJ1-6	TGTGCCAGCAGCCCCGTGGGGGGTGGCGGTTCACCCCTCCACTTT	CASSPVGGGGSPLHF
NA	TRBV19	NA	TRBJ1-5	TGTGCCAGTAACGATCCGGGGGGCAATCAGCCCCAGCATTTT	CASNDPGGNQPQHF